This TCR beta chain was observed in a study of control samples from healthy donors and cancer patients. This CDR3 region has 10 residues. V dropped 4 bases and J dropped 4 bases, with 2 bases sitting between them. Looked up from germline, CDR1 is MGHDK and CDR2 is SYGVNS. The assay was immunoSEQ multiplex PCR, and TCRdb's table has in-frame clones only and misses some. The table lists about 100,000 clones, 87% of them singletons, with more than 15% in the top ten. This receptor was taken from a woman aged 45-59 years in good health. The source material was blood. The chain recombines TRBV25-1 with TRBJ2-7; no firm D call. As DNA, the CDR3 is TGTGCCAGCAGTGGGTACGAGCAGTACTTC. This encodes CASSGYEQYF.